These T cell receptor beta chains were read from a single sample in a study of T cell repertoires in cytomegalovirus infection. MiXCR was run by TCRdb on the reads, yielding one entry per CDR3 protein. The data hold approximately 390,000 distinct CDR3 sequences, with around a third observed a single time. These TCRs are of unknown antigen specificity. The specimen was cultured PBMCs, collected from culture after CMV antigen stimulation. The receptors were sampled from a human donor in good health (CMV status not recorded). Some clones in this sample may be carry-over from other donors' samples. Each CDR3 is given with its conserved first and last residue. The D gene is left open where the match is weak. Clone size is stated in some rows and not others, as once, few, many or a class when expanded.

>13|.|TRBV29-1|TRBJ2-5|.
CSSVGTVRETQYF
TGCAGCAGCGTTGGAACAGTGCGAGAGACCCAGTACTTC
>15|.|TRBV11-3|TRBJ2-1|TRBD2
CASISRKREGNEQFF
TGTGCCAGCATCTCTCGGAAGCGGGAGGGGAATGAGCAGTTCTTC
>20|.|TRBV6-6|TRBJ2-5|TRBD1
CASSYSGGRQGRNHAETQYF
TGTGCCAGCAGTTACAGTGGGGGTCGACAGGGTAGAAATCATGCGGAGACCCAGTACTTC
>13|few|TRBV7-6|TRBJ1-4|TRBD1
CASSTHRGEKLFF
TGTGCCAGCAGCACCCACAGGGGGGAAAAACTGTTTTTT
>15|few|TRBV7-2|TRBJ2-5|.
CASSLLGQWGGTQYF
TGTGCCAGCAGCTTATTAGGGCAGTGGGGCGGGACCCAGTACTTC
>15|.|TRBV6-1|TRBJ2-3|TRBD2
CASRRTSGTGDTQYF
TGTGCCAGCAGGCGGACTAGCGGGACGGGAGATACGCAGTATTTT
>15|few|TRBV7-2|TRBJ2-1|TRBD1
CASSGQGASYNEQFF
TGTGCCAGCAGCGGACAGGGGGCTTCCTACAATGAGCAGTTCTTC
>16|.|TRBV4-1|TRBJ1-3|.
CASSQARGGAGNTIYF
TGCGCCAGCAGCCAAGCCAGAGGGGGGGCTGGAAACACCATATATTTT
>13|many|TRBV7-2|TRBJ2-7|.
CASSLSGGYEQYF
TGTGCCAGCAGCTTAAGTGGCGGCTACGAGCAGTACTTC
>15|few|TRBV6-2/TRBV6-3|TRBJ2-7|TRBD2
CASSYPAGEVYEQYF
TGTGCCAGCAGTTATCCAGCGGGAGAAGTTTACGAGCAGTACTTC
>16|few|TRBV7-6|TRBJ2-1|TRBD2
CASSLAGASGRNEQFF
TGTGCCAGCAGCTTAGCAGGGGCTAGCGGCCGCAATGAGCAGTTCTTC
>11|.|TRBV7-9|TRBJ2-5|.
CASSPGHPVYF
TGTGCCAGCAGCCCGGGACACCCAGTGTACTTC
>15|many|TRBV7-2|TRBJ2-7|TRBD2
CASSLDAGGPYEQYF
TGTGCCAGCAGCTTAGATGCGGGAGGGCCCTACGAGCAGTACTTC
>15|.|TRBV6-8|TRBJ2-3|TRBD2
CASSGTSGTTDTQYF
TGTGCCAGCAGTGGTACTAGCGGGACCACAGATACGCAGTATTTT
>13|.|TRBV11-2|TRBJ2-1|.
CASSTGPYNEQFF
TGTGCCAGCAGCACCGGGCCTTACAATGAGCAGTTCTTC
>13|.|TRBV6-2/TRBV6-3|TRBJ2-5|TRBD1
CASVRTGEETQYF
TGTGCCAGTGTTCGGACAGGGGAAGAGACCCAGTACTTC
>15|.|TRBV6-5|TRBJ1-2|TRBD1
CASSRDRGRGYGYTF
TGTGCCAGCAGCCGAGACAGGGGAAGGGGCTATGGCTACACCTTC
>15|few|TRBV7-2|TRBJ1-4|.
CASSLGGGLNEKLFF
TGTGCCAGCAGCTTAGGAGGAGGCCTTAATGAAAAACTGTTTTTT
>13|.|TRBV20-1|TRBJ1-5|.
CSVQGLGNQPQHF
TGCAGTGTCCAGGGCCTGGGCAATCAGCCCCAGCATTTT
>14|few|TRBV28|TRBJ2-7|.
CASSLMGHIYEQYF
TGTGCCAGCAGTTTGATGGGACACATCTACGAGCAGTACTTC
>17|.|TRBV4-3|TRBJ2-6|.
CASSQGKGLSGANVLTF
TGCGCCAGCAGCCAAGGGAAGGGACTCTCTGGGGCCAACGTCCTGACTTTC
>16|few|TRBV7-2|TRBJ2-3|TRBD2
CASSLFGTRAADTQYF
TGTGCCAGCAGCTTGTTTGGGACTAGGGCGGCAGATACGCAGTATTTT
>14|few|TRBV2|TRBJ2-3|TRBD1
CASGQGSSADTQYF
TGTGCCAGCGGACAGGGAAGTAGCGCAGATACGCAGTATTTT
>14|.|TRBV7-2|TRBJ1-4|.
CASSSSTVNEKLFF
TGTGCCAGCAGCTCCTCGACAGTCAATGAAAAACTGTTTTTT
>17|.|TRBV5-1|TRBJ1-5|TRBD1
CASSLGGRGFMCQPQHF
TGCGCCAGCAGCTTAGGGGGCAGGGGGTTTATGTGTCAGCCCCAGCATTTT
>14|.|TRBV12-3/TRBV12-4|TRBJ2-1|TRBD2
CASRAGLPYNEQFF
TGTGCCAGCAGAGCGGGACTACCTTACAATGAGCAGTTCTTC
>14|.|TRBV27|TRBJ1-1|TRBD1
CASRLTGVYTEAFF
TGTGCCAGCAGGTTGACAGGGGTATACACTGAAGCTTTCTTT
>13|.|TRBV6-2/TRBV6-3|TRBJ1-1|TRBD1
CATARPGQGEAFF
TGTGCCACCGCAAGACCAGGACAGGGGGAAGCTTTCTTT
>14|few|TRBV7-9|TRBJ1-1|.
CASSRVRTAAEAFF
TGTGCCAGCAGTAGGGTTAGAACTGCGGCTGAAGCTTTCTTT
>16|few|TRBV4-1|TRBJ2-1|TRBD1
CASSQSGTGKFDEQFF
TGCGCCAGCAGCCAATCCGGGACAGGGAAGTTCGATGAGCAGTTCTTC
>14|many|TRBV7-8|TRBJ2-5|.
CASSLGTAKETQYF
TGTGCCAGCAGCTTAGGGACAGCCAAAGAGACCCAGTACTTC